The clone carrying this T cell receptor (beta chain) was counted ten times or more. The antigen remains unidentified. This CDR3 comprises 17 residues. Trimming cost V 6 bases and J 0 bases; bases outside gene matches: 6. Per germline, CDR1 MNHEY and CDR2 SVGAGI. The data were taken from a study of T cells after yellow fever vaccination. Study-wide context: Preparation used SMART-Seq v4 Ultra Low Input for the low-cell-number fractions. Study outcomes and limitations: FACS-sorted repertoires might harbor abundant contaminating clonotypes from the bulk population.

Template-switching 5'RACE yielded the TCR cDNA; a universal primer site and UMIs were added in the process. TCRdb called the 5' RACE reads again in MiXCR, with one record for every CDR3 protein. The table lists just over 300,000 distinct CDR3 sequences, approximately 3.9% of them singletons. This chain joins TRBV6-5 and TRBJ2-1; 12 bases fit TRBD2. The source of this sequence is a man aged 18 to 29 who received the YFV17D yellow fever vaccine. Source: PBMCs, taken on the day of the yellow fever booster vaccination. CDR3 bases: TGTGCCAGCAGACGGACTAGCGGGGTGAGCTCCTACAATGAGCAGTTCTTC. Translated, it gives CASRRTSGVSSYNEQFF.